The 8 T cell receptor beta chains presented below share a single source sample, sequenced in a study of T cell responses to AZD1222 COVID-19 vaccine. Method: immunoSEQ multiplex PCR; TCRdb's copy keeps in-frame clones and lacks some. Here the sample spans 140,000 to 150,000 clones, 80% to 85% being singletons. The starting material was peripheral blood, obtained on day 0 of MenACWY control vaccination. The source is an adult in good health.

This chain uses TRBV10-1 with TRBJ1-1, with no clear D. CDR1 and CDR2 (germline): WNHNN, SYGVQD (reference sequence). The CDR3 sequence is 12 residues long. V was cut by 6 bases and J by 5 bases, with 10 bases left in between. The CDR3 loop is CASRGEGTEAFF. As DNA, the CDR3 is TGCGCCAGCAGGGGCGAAGGAACTGAAGCTTTCTTT.

The chain carries TRBV27 and TRBJ1-2; 7 bases are shared with TRBD1. This CDR3 region has 14 residues. V shed 5 bases and J 8 bases; nucleotides not matched to a gene: 11. Germline CDR1 MNHEY, CDR2 SMNVEV (reference sequence). CDR3 protein: CASSARQGSWGYTF. In nucleotides, the CDR3 is TGTGCCAGCAGTGCCCGACAGGGATCTTGGGGCTACACCTTC.

This chain connects TRBV6-1 to TRBJ1-4, with D possibly matching TRBD1 (6 bases). Germline-derived CDR1 and CDR2 are MNHNS and SASEGT. The length of the CDR3 is 15 residues. V was cut by 2 bases and J by 4 bases, with 11 bases left in between. The CDR3 is CASSEPTGYNEKLFF. DNA for the CDR3: TGTGCCAGCAGTGAACCGACAGGCTATAATGAAAAACTGTTTTTT.

This chain joins TRBV5-1 and TRBJ2-2; 9 bases fit TRBD1. This CDR3 is 16 amino acids long. In germline, CDR1 is SGHRS, CDR2 YFSETQ. After removal of 5 bases from V and 2 bases from J, the junction contained 7 bases not matched to a gene. CDR3 DNA sequence: TGCGCCAGCAGGCCCCCGGGACAGGGAAACACCGGGGAGCTGTTTTTT. It yields the protein CASRPPGQGNTGELFF.

The rearrangement links TRBV16 to TRBJ1-2, with D maybe TRBD1 (5 bases). The V gene lost 0 bases and the J gene lost 11 bases, with 16 bases spanning the gap. The CDR3 has 14 amino acids. CDR1 is KGHSY and CDR2 is FQNENV in the germline V gene. CDR3 coding DNA: TGTGCCAGCAGCCAATCTTCGGGGCTGGCAGGTTACACCTTC. It translates to CASSQSSGLAGYTF. Full variable domain (rest looked up from reference TRBV16 and TRBJ1-2): GEEVAQTPKHLVRGEGQKAKLYCAPIKGHSYVFWYQQVLKNEFKFLISFQNENVFDETGMPKERFSAKCLPNSPCSLEIQATKLEDSAVYFCASSQSSGLAGYTFGSGTRLTVV.

V usage is TRBV3-1 (or the pseudogene TRBV3-2) and J usage is TRBJ2-3, with D maybe TRBD2 (5 bases). Germline-derived CDR1 and CDR2 are LGHDT and YNNKEL (reference sequence). This CDR3 contains 16 residues. V was cut by 0 bases and J by 4 bases, with 14 bases left in between. CDR3 sequence reads: CASSQEVGRGADTQYF. In DNA form, the CDR3 reads TGTGCCAGCAGCCAAGAAGTGGGCCGGGGAGCAGATACGCAGTATTTT.

This chain joins TRBV5-4 and TRBJ2-3, with D hard to call. Germline CDR1 and CDR2: SGHNT and YYREEE (reference sequence). The V gene lost 2 bases and the J gene lost 2 bases, with 9 bases spanning the gap. This CDR3 region has 14 residues. This chain's CDR3 is CASSFGRLTDTQYF. In nucleotides, the CDR3 is TGTGCCAGCAGCTTCGGTAGACTCACAGATACGCAGTATTTT. Drawing the rest from reference TRBV5-4 and TRBJ2-3, the complete variable domain is ETGVTQSPTHLIKTRGQQVTLRCSSQSGHNTVSWYQQALGQGPQFIFQYYREEENGRGNFPPRFSGLQFPNYSSELNVNALELDDSALYLCASSFGRLTDTQYFGPGTRLTVL.

The chain links TRBV27 to TRBJ2-5, with 8 bases identical to TRBD2. CDR3 length: 17 amino acids. J was trimmed by 0 bases and V by 2 bases; bases with no gene match: 8. Germline V gene lookup returns CDR1 MNHEY and CDR2 SMNVEV (reference sequence). CDR3 coding DNA: TGTGCCAGCAGTTTAATCTCTCGGGGGGGGAACCAAGAGACCCAGTACTTC. Translation: CASSLISRGGNQETQYF.